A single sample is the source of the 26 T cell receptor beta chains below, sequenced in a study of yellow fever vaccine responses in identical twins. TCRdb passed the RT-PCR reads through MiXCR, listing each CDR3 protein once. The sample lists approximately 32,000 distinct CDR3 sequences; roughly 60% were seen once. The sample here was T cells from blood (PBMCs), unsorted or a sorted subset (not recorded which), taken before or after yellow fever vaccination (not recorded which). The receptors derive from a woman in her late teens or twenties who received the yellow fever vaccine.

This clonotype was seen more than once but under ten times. The CDR3 spells CASSQDDLGGAKLFF. In DNA, the CDR3 is TGCGCCAGCAGCCAGGACGACCTAGGTGGCGCAAAACTGTTTTTT. V gene TRBV4-1 combines with J gene TRBJ1-4, with D unclear. The V end lost 3 bases, the J end lost 10 bases, and 18 bases lay between the germline ends. This CDR3 region has 15 residues. Germline V gives CDR1 MGHRA, CDR2 YSYEKL.

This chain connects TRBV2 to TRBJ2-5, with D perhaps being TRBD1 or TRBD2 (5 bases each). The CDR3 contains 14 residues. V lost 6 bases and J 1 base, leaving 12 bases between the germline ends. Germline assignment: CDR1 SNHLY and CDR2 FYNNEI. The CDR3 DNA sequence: TGTGCCAGCAGACAAATGGGACCCCAAGAGACCCAGTACTTC. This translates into CASRQMGPQETQYF.

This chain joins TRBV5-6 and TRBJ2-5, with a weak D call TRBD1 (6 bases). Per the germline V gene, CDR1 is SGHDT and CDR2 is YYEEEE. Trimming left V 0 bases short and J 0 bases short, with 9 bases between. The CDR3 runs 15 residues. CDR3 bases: TGTGCCAGCAGCTTGGTAGACAGGAACCAAGAGACCCAGTACTTC. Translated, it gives CASSLVDRNQETQYF. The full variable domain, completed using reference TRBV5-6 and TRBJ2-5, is DAGVTQSPTHLIKTRGQQVTLRCSPKSGHDTVSWYQQALGQGPQFIFQYYEEEERQRGNFPDRFSGHQFPNYSSELNVNALLLGDSALYLCASSLVDRNQETQYFGPGTRLLVL.

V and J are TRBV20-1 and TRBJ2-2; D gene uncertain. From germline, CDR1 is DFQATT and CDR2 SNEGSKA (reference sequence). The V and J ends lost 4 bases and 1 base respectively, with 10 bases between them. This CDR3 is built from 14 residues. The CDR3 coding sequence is TGCAGTGCTAAATGGATCAGGAACACCGGGGAGCTGTTTTTT. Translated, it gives CSAKWIRNTGELFF.

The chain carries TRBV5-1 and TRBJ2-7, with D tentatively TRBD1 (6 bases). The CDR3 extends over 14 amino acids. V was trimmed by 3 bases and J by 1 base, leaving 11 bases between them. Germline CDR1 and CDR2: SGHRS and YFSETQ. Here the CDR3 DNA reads TGCGCCAGCAGCTCGGACAGCCTGTCCTACGAGCAGTACTTC. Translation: CASSSDSLSYEQYF.

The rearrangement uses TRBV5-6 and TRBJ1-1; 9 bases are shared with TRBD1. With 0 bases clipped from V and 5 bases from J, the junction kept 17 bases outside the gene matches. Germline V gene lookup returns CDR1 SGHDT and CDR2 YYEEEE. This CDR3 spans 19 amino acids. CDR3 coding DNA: TGTGCCAGCAGCTTGGGTCCGGGACAGGGCAGCGTTTCATATACTGAAGCTTTCTTT. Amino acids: CASSLGPGQGSVSYTEAFF.

CDR3 in DNA: TGTGCCAGCAGGGTGAACACTGAAGCTTTCTTT. Its translation is CASRVNTEAFF. This rearrangement joins TRBV28 to TRBJ1-1; no firm D call. The germline gives CDR1 MDHEN, CDR2 SYDVKM. The CDR3 contains 11 residues. The V gene lost 6 bases and the J gene lost 0 bases, with 2 bases spanning the gap.

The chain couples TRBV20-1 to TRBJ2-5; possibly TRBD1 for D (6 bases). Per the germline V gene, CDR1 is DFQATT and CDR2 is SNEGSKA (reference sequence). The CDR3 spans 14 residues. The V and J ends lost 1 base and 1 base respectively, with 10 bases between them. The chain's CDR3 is CSARGLDSQETQYF. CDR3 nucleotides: TGCAGTGCTAGAGGACTGGACAGCCAAGAGACCCAGTACTTC.

The CDR3 DNA reads TGCGCCAGCAGCCAGCCCCGGCAGGCTGGCTACATTCAGTACTTC. Protein product: CASSQPRQAGYIQYF. The chain employs TRBV4-1 and TRBJ2-4; the D is unclear. The CDR3 contains 15 residues. Germline V gives CDR1 MGHRA, CDR2 YSYEKL. Trimming removed 3 bases at V and 8 bases at J, with 17 bases between.

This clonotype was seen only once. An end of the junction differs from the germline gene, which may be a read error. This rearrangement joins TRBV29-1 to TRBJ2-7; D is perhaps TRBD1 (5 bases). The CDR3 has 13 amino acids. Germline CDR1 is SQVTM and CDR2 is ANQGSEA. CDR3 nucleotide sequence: TGCGGCGTTGTACCCAGGGAAGGCTACGAGCAGTACTTC. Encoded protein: CGVVPREGYEQYF.

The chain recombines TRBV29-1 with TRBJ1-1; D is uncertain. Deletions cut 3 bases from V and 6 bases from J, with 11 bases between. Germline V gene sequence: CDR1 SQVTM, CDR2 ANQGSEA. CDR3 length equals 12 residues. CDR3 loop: CSVEMGYPEAFF. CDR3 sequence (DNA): TGCAGCGTTGAGATGGGTTATCCTGAAGCTTTCTTT.

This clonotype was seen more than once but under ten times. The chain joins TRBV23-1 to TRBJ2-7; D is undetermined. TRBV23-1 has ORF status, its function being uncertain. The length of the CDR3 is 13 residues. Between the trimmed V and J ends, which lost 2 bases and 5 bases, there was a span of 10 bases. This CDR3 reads CASSQREGNEQYF. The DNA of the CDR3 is TGCGCCAGCAGTCAAAGGGAAGGGAACGAGCAGTACTTC.

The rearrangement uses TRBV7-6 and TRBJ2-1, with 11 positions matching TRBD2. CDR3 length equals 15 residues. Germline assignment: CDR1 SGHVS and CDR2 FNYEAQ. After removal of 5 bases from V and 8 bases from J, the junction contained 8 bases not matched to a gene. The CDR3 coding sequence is TGTGCCAGCAGCGTACTAGCGGGAGTACGCGATGAGCAGTTCTTC. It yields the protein CASSVLAGVRDEQFF.

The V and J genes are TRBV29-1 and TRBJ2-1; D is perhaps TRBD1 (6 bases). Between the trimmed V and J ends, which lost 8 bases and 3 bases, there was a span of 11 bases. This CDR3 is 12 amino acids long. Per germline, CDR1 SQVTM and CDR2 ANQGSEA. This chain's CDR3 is CSMGASYNEQFF. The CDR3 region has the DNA TGCAGCATGGGGGCCAGCTACAATGAGCAGTTCTTC.

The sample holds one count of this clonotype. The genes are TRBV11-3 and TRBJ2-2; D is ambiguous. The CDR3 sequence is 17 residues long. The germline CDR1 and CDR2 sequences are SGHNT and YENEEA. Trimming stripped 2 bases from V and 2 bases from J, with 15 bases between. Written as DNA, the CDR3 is TGTGCCAGCAGCTTACGGCAGCCCTTCCTAAACACCGGGGAGCTGTTTTTT. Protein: CASSLRQPFLNTGELFF.

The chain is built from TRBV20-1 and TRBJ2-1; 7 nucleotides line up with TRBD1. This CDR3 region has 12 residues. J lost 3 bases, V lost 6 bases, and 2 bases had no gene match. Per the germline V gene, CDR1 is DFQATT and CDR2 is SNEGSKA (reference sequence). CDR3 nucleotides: TGCAGTGCCAGGGACAGCTACAATGAGCAGTTCTTC. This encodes CSARDSYNEQFF.

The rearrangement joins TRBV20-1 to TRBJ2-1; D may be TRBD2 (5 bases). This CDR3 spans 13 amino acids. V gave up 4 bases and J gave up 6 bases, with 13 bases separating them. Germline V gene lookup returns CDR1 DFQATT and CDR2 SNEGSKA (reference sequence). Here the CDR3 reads CSATQPGFNEQFF. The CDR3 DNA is TGCAGTGCTACCCAGCCGGGATTCAATGAGCAGTTCTTC.

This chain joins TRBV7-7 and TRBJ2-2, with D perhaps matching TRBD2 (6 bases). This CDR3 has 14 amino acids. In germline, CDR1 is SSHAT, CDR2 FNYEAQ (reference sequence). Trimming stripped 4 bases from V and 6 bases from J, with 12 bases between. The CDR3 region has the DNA TGTGCCAGCAGCTCCGGAGGGGACGCCGGGGAGCTGTTTTTT. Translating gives CASSSGGDAGELFF. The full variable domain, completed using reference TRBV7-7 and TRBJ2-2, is GAGVSQSPRYKVTKRGQDVTLRCDPISSHATLYWYQQALGQGPEFLTYFNYEAQPDKSGLPSDRFSAERPEGSISTLTIQRTEQRDSAMYRCASSSGGDAGELFFGEGSRLTVL.

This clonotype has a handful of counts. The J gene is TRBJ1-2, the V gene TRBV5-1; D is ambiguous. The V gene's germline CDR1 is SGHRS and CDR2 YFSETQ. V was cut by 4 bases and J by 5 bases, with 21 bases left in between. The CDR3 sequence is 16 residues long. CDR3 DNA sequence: TGCGCCAGCAGCCTGGGAGACCACGCCCGACGTTATGGCTACACCTTC. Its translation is CASSLGDHARRYGYTF.

DNA of the CDR3: TGTGCCACCAGCACCCAACCGGGACTAGCGGGCCCCTACAATGAGCAGTTCTTC. Protein sequence: CATSTQPGLAGPYNEQFF. The V gene is TRBV15, the J gene TRBJ2-1, with 12 bases lining up with TRBD2. The V gene end was trimmed by 4 bases and the J gene end by 2 bases; junction bases not matched to a gene: 9. This CDR3 is 18 amino acids long. Per germline, CDR1 LNHNV and CDR2 YYDKDF (reference sequence). Using reference TRBV15 and TRBJ2-1 for the parts outside the CDR3, the full variable domain is DAMVIQNPRYQVTQFGKPVTLSCSQTLNHNVMYWYQQKSSQAPKLLFHYYDKDFNNEADTPDNFQSRRPNTSFCFLDIRSPGLGDTAMYLCATSTQPGLAGPYNEQFFGPGTRLTVL.

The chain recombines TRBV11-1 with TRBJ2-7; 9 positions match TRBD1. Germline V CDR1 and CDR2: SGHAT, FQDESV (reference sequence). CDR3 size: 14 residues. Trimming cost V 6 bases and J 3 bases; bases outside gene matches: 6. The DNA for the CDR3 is TGTGCCAGCAGTCGGGACAGGGAGTTCTACGAGCAGTACTTC. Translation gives CASSRDREFYEQYF.

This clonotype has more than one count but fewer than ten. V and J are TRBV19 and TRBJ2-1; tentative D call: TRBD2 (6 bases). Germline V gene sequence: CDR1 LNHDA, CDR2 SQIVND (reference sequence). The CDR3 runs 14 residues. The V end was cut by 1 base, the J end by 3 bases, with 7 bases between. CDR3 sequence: CASSIAGDYNEQFF. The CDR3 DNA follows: TGTGCCAGTAGTATAGCGGGAGACTACAATGAGCAGTTCTTC.

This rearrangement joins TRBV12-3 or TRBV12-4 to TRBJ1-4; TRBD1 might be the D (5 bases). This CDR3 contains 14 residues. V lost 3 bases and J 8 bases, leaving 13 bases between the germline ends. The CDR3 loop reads CASSLGQGGEKLFF. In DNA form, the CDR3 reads TGTGCCAGCAGTTTGGGGCAGGGCGGCGAAAAACTGTTTTTT.

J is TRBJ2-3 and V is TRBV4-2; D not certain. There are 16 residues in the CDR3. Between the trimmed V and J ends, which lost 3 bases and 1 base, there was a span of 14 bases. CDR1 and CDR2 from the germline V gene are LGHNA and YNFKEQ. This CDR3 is CASSHRTSRRTDTQYF. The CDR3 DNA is TGTGCCAGCAGCCATCGGACCTCCCGGCGCACAGATACGCAGTATTTT.

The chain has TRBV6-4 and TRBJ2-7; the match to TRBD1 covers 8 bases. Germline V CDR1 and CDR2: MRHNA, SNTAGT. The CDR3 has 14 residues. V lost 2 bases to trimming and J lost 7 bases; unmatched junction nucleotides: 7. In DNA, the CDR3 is TGTGCCAGCAGTGACACGGACAGGGTCTGGGAGCAGTACGTC. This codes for CASSDTDRVWEQYV.

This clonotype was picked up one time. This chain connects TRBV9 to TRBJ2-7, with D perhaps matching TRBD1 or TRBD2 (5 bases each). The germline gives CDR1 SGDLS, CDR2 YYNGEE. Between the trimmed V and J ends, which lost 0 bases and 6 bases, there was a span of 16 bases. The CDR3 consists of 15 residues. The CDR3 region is CASSVVPGRLGEQYF. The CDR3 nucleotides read TGTGCCAGCAGCGTAGTTCCGGGGCGCCTCGGCGAGCAGTACTTC.